This T cell receptor beta chain came from a study of identical twins (dated by TCRdb to 2015 to 2016). About the investigation overall: To test whether fetal clonotypes persist, the study used deep sequencing on TCR alpha and beta repertoires from monozygotic twins, unrelated adults of various ages, and cord blood. To rule out contamination, replicate twin experiments were performed at different times with different library preparation protocols. General conclusions and limits of the study: Fewer insertions were carried by abundant cord blood beta clonotypes; a weaker similar trend was observed in young adult naive repertoires, while no such trend was observed in memory repertoires. Because the same donors could not be followed over many years, conclusions were based on cross-sectional statistical analysis. Compared with coincidental sharing between unrelated individuals, out-of-frame TCR alpha sequences shared between twins showed an excess of sequences with low generation probability. Invariant T cells such as MAIT and iNKT could partly confound zero-insertion analyses, although diverse VJ usage argued against such confounding for most clonotypes. Excess twin sharing in beta out-of-frame sequences was weaker because fewer shared sequences lowered the signal-to-noise ratio. Out-of-frame TCR alpha sharing in monozygotic twins was systematically underestimated by recombination models, whereas sharing between unrelated individuals was in agreement with the recombination models.

All donors were healthy Caucasians. Three pairs of female monozygotic twins, all aged roughly 18 to 30 years, made up the twin cohort. Positive isolation kits from Invitrogen were used to isolate CD4+ and CD8+ T cell populations. The germline V gene provides CDR1 ENHRY and CDR2 SYGVKD. After removal of 8 bases from V and 11 bases from J, the junction retains 7 bases not matched to a gene. The CDR3, from cysteine to phenylalanine, totals 13 residues. Solely the CDR3 DNA is kept, with 39 bases framed from the first base. The library was built by means of 5' RACE. Instrument used: Illumina HiSeq 2000. A universal primer binding site was introduced by template switching, and a unique molecular identifier was present in the final cDNA, enabling accurate counting of TCR cDNA molecules. Specific primers in the conserved constant-segment region were used to synthesize first-strand cDNA for TCR alpha and beta chains. To control for contamination, each cDNA library was double barcoded with a SMART-Mk sample barcode plus Illumina barcodes. Two successive PCR steps introduced TruSeq adapter sequences along with Illumina sample barcodes. The Illumina HiSeq platform was used with custom primers to sequence TCR alpha and beta cDNA libraries. Regarding the original processing steps: Unique molecular identifiers were extracted from raw reads with MiGEC, and CDR3 positions were determined with MiXCR. Recombination models were inferred per individual with the repgenHMM and IGoR tools using an EM algorithm. The tcR package in R was used for shared clonotype analysis, with sharing normalized by the product of cloneset sizes. Out-of-frame nonproductive sequences were analyzed to study raw recombination free of thymic and clonal selection effects. TCRdb reran the public reads through fastp at Q25 and MiXCR, keeping productive beta chains. When rows share a CDR3 protein, they turn into one entry using the most common DNA and genes. Here the V and J calls rest on TCRdb's processing, not on the authors' analysis. Present in this sample are hundreds of thousands of distinct CDR3 sequences, roughly a quarter of which were seen just once. Of the sample, approximately 2.9% is held by the ten largest clones.

This clonotype was observed a few times. Its antigen specificity is not known. No much larger clone is present one base from it, and per-base qualities are unavailable. These data were also reused for a study on T cells expressing NK-cell markers. That second publication adds: TCR beta-chain repertoires were profiled in sorted CD3+CD56+NKG2C+, CD3+CD56+NKG2C- and CD3+CD56-NKG2C+ T-cell subsets from several donors. Among the eight sequenced donors, only one was HCMV-seronegative, while the other seven were HCMV-seropositive. To restrict sorting to alphabetaTCR-expressing T cells, an anti-gammadeltaTCR antibody was added in several experiments. In over five donors, the dominant CD3+CD56+NKG2C+ clonotypes were among the top 10 CD8+ clonotypes and accounted for roughly 1.0-8% of CD8+ T cells. Those dominant clonotypes were again the most abundant among CD3+CD56-NKG2C+ cells in a handful of donors, at about 28.3-60.1%. Whether the expanded NKG2C-expressing T cell clones were specific for HCMV antigens was left unclear. The study sequenced eight donors, all healthy volunteers chosen at random: three men and five women. HCMV-specific IgG was detected in serum with a commercial ELISA kit to determine HCMV serostatus. MIGEC was used to demultiplex reads and group reads by UMI, and MiTCR was used to assemble and quantify clonotypes. To remove erroneous sequences, TCR cDNA sequences were retained only when supported by two or more reads. The tcR package was used for downstream repertoire analysis, with clonotypes matched between fractions based on CDR3 nucleotide sequence plus V segment. Antigen specificity was annotated against VDJdb with VDJmatch, allowing one amino acid substitution in CDR3.

This TCR was sampled from a woman in her late teens or twenties in good health. The source material was CD4+ T cells sorted from blood. The chain uses TRBV10-3 and TRBJ2-3, and 13 junctional nucleotides match TRBD2. The base sequence is TGTGCCATCGACCCCGGGACTAGCGGGGAGCAGTATTTT. This sequence encodes CAIDPGTSGEQYF.